These 14 T cell receptor beta chains were all obtained from the same sample, sequenced in a study of shared clonotypes between healthy human individuals. Libraries were prepared by immunoSEQ multiplex PCR; TCRdb keeps only in-frame clonotypes and omits some of them. The sample has about 1.1 million clones, approximately 80% seen once. The sequencing input was memory CD4+ T cells from PBMCs. The subset is: CD45RA-negative fraction. The receptors shown here come from a man younger than 35 in good health. Some clones in this sample may be carry-over from other donors' samples.

The J gene is TRBJ2-1, the V gene TRBV11-2; 10 bases fit TRBD2. CDR1 SGHAT and CDR2 FQNNGV come from the germline V gene. Unmatched junction bases numbered 5, after V lost 5 bases and J lost 1 base. The CDR3 is 16 amino acids. The CDR3 reads CASSTGTSVSYNEQFF. CDR3 nucleotides: TGTGCCAGCAGCACCGGGACTAGCGTATCCTACAATGAGCAGTTCTTC.

The V call is TRBV27, the J call TRBJ2-7, with unresolved D. This CDR3 comprises 15 residues. Per the germline V gene, CDR1 is MNHEY and CDR2 is SMNVEV (reference sequence). The V and J ends lost 2 bases and 0 bases respectively, with 11 bases between them. The CDR3 spells CASSLPPVVSYEQYF. The CDR3 bases are TGTGCCAGCAGTTTACCGCCGGTCGTCTCCTACGAGCAGTACTTC.

The rearrangement uses TRBV2 and TRBJ2-7; TRBD1 agrees at 9 bases. Germline V CDR1 and CDR2: SNHLY, FYNNEI. This CDR3 has 12 amino acids. The trim removed 7 bases at V and 3 bases at J, leaving 1 base unmatched. The chain's CDR3 is CASKDRGYEQYF. CDR3 coding DNA: TGTGCCAGCAAGGACAGGGGCTACGAGCAGTACTTC.

The sample holds many counts of this clone. The sample carries other DNA sequences with the same CDR3. V and J are TRBV7-6 and TRBJ2-3; TRBD2 matches at 7 bases. The CDR3 sequence is 15 residues long. The V segment lost 5 bases and the J segment 4 bases; nucleotides outside the gene matches: 9. Germline CDR1 SGHVS, CDR2 FNYEAQ. CDR3 loop: CASSLATSRADTQYF. The CDR3 DNA sequence: TGTGCCAGCAGCCTCGCGACTAGCAGGGCAGATACGCAGTATTTT.

The chain uses TRBV7-3 and TRBJ2-3; no clear D gene. The CDR3 runs to 13 residues. Looked up from germline, CDR1 is SGHTA and CDR2 is FQGTGA. V lost 1 base and J 11 bases, leaving 13 bases between the germline ends. The CDR3 sequence is CASSLNLAVGQYF. In DNA, the CDR3 is TGTGCCAGCAGCTTAAACCTGGCTGTAGGGCAGTATTTT.

The chain carries TRBV2 and TRBJ1-2; TRBD1 matches at 7 bases. Germline CDR1 is SNHLY and CDR2 is FYNNEI. V dropped 5 bases and J dropped 4; count of bases not matched to a gene: 7. This CDR3 region has 14 residues. CDR3 DNA sequence: TGTGCCAGCAGTTTACAGGGGTCCGCCTATGGCTACACCTTC. As protein: CASSLQGSAYGYTF.

A note on this clone: Other DNA sequences in the sample encode the same CDR3. V and J are TRBV5-6 and TRBJ2-1, with 8 bases lining up with TRBD2. The V gene end was trimmed by 4 bases and the J gene end by 9 bases; junction bases not matched to a gene: 3. Germline V gene lookup returns CDR1 SGHDT and CDR2 YYEEEE. The CDR3 runs 12 residues. The chain's CDR3 is CASSPGGGEQFF. DNA of the CDR3: TGTGCCAGCAGCCCCGGGGGGGGTGAGCAGTTCTTC.

The chain has TRBV2 and TRBJ1-4; weak D call: TRBD1 (6 bases). V was trimmed by 7 bases and J by 7 bases, leaving 25 bases between them. Germline V lookup: CDR1 SNHLY, CDR2 FYNNEI. The CDR3 is made up of 17 amino acids. The CDR3 is CASILSSGGIVSEKLFF. DNA of the CDR3: TGTGCCAGCATCTTGTCCTCGGGGGGCATTGTGAGTGAAAAACTGTTTTTT. Using reference TRBV2 and TRBJ1-4 for the parts outside the CDR3, the full variable domain is EPEVTQTPSHQVTQMGQEVILRCVPISNHLYFYWYRQILGQKVEFLVSFYNNEISEKSEIFDDQFSVERPDGSNFTLKIRSTKLEDSAMYFCASILSSGGIVSEKLFFGSGTQLSVL.

This sequence joins TRBV5-6 and TRBJ2-7; D is unresolved. CDR1 and CDR2 from the germline V gene are SGHDT and YYEEEE. V was cut by 4 bases and J by 3 bases, with 11 bases left in between. CDR3 length: 13 residues. The CDR3 DNA reads TGTGCCAGCAGCAGCCCCTTCCGCTACGAGCAGTACTTC. Translating it yields CASSSPFRYEQYF.

V is TRBV7-8 and J is TRBJ2-7; 10 positions agree with TRBD2. The V gene end was trimmed by 1 base and the J gene end by 7 bases; junction bases not matched to a gene: 7. Germline V gives CDR1 SGHVS, CDR2 FQNEAQ. This CDR3 comprises 15 residues. The CDR3 sequence is CASSLEAGGHTEQYF. The CDR3 DNA sequence: TGTGCCAGCAGCTTAGAAGCGGGAGGGCATACAGAGCAGTACTTC.

This rearrangement joins TRBV28 to TRBJ1-5; 12 nucleotides align to TRBD1. This CDR3 is 16 amino acids long. Trimming cost V 6 bases and J 11 bases; bases outside gene matches: 14. Looked up from germline, CDR1 is MDHEN and CDR2 is SYDVKM. CDR3 DNA sequence: TGTGCCAGCAGCTCCCAGAGGGGGACAGGGGGCAAAGCCCAGCATTTT. Amino acids: CASSSQRGTGGKAQHF. Variable domain in full (rest from reference TRBV28 and TRBJ1-5): DVKVTQSSRYLVKRTGEKVFLECVQDMDHENMFWYRQDPGLGLRLIYFSYDVKMKEKGDIPEGYSVSREKKERFSLILESASTNQTSMYLCASSSQRGTGGKAQHFGDGTRLSIL.

This clone has a count of ten or more. This sequence joins TRBV4-2 and TRBJ2-1; 8 nucleotides align to TRBD2. Germline CDR1 and CDR2: LGHNA and YNFKEQ. Trimming cost V 1 base and J 3 bases; bases outside gene matches: 2. The CDR3 contains 15 residues. CDR3 nucleotide sequence: TGTGCCAGCAGCCAAGGACTAGCGAACTACAATGAGCAGTTCTTC. It encodes CASSQGLANYNEQFF.

This clone has just one count. The V call is TRBV14, the J call TRBJ1-2; D not resolved. The CDR3 sequence is 13 residues long. The V end lost 0 bases, the J end lost 5 bases, and 7 bases lay between the germline ends. Germline V CDR1 and CDR2: SGHDN, FVKESK. The CDR3 is CASSQDQGYGYTF. CDR3 bases: TGTGCCAGCAGCCAAGATCAAGGTTATGGCTACACCTTC.

The V call is TRBV6-1, the J call TRBJ1-5, with 7 bases aligning to TRBD1. After removal of 6 bases from V and 7 bases from J, the junction contained 12 bases not matched to a gene. The length of the CDR3 is 15 residues. CDR1 is MNHNS, CDR2 SASEGT, per germline. CDR3 coding DNA: TGTGCCAGCAGCGCCACCGGGACAGCGGGGCAGCCCCAGCATTTT. Residues: CASSATGTAGQPQHF.